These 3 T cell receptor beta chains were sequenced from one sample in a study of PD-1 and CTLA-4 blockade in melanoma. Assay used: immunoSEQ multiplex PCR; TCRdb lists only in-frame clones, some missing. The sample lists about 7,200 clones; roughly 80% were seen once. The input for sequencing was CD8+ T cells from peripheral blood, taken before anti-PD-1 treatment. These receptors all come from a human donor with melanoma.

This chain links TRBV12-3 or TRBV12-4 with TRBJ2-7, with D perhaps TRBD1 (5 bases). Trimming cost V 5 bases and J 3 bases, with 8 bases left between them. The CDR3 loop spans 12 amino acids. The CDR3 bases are TGTGCCAGCAGTGACAGCTACTACGAGCAGTACTTC. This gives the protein CASSDSYYEQYF.

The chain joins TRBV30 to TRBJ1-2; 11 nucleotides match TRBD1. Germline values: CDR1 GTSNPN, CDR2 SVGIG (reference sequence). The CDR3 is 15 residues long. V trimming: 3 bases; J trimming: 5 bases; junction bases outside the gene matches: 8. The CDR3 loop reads CAWSGLGQGAYGYTF. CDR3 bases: TGTGCCTGGAGCGGTCTCGGACAGGGGGCTTATGGCTACACCTTC.

CDR3: CASSQVGGETQYF. CDR3 nucleotide sequence: TGCGCCAGCAGCCAAGTAGGGGGAGAGACGCAGTATTTT. This sequence joins TRBV4-3 and TRBJ2-3, with D possibly TRBD1 on 6 matching bases. The CDR3 has 13 residues. CDR1 is LGHNA and CDR2 is YSLEER in the germline V gene. Trimming shortened V by 1 base and J by 9 bases, and 11 bases separated the two germline ends.